The 24 T cell receptor beta chains reported below all come from one sample, sequenced in a study of CD8 T cells in Susac syndrome (dated by TCRdb to about 2019). Preparation of the library involved the immunoSEQ multiplex PCR assay. RNA was extracted using the RNeasy kit, and roughly 0.45 to 1 microgram was reverse transcribed with random hexamers. TCRdb reran the public reads through fastp at Q25 and MiXCR, keeping productive beta chains. Rows are combined by CDR3 protein, so each entry shows the most common genes and DNA. The sample table holds about 140,000 distinct CDR3 sequences, of which 94% were seen once. The top ten constitute roughly 0.27% of the sample. What was sequenced was CD8+ T cells from PBMCs. The source of these receptors is a human donor in good health.

About this clonotype itself: One end of the junction is discordant with germline, which a read error may explain. This chain links TRBV28 with TRBJ2-1; D assignment may be TRBD1 or TRBD2 (6 bases each). CDR3 size: 13 residues. Germline CDR1 MDHEN, CDR2 SYDVKM. CDR3 protein: CASSPGAGILSLF. The DNA for the CDR3 is TGTGCCAGCAGTCCGGGGGCCGGGATCCTTTCCCTCTTC.

The chain couples TRBV20-1 to TRBJ2-7, with 8 bases matching TRBD2. V was clipped by 3 bases and J by 0 bases; unmatched bases: 7. CDR3 length: 15 amino acids. Germline V CDR1 and CDR2: DFQATT, SNEGSKA (reference sequence). The CDR3 loop is CSARGGLVISYEQYF. DNA for the CDR3: TGCAGTGCTAGGGGGGGACTAGTTATCTCCTACGAGCAGTACTTC.

This chain links TRBV19 with TRBJ2-1, with a possible D match to TRBD2 (6 bases). CDR3 length: 16 residues. Trimming pared 7 bases from V and 5 bases from J, leaving 21 bases between. The germline CDR1 and CDR2 sequences are LNHDA and SQIVND (reference sequence). CDR3 in DNA: TGTGCCAGTACCTCATCCAGGGCTAGCGCTAACAATGAGCAGTTCTTC. This translates into CASTSSRASANNEQFF. Variable domain in full (rest from reference TRBV19 and TRBJ2-1): DGGITQSPKYLFRKEGQNVTLSCEQNLNHDAMYWYRQDPGQGLRLIYYSQIVNDFQKGDIAEGYSVSREKKESFPLTVTSAQKNPTAFYLCASTSSRASANNEQFFGPGTRLTVL.

The gene calls are TRBV18 and TRBJ2-7, with a tentative D call TRBD1 (6 bases). V was pared by 0 bases and J by 5 bases, with 17 bases between. The germline V gene encodes CDR1 KGHSH and CDR2 LQKENI. This CDR3 comprises 16 residues. CDR3: CASSPPTGHGLDEQYF. The CDR3 DNA follows: TGTGCCAGCTCACCACCGACAGGTCATGGTCTAGACGAGCAGTACTTC.

The V gene is TRBV20-1, the J gene TRBJ2-5; no clear D gene. The germline V gene has CDR1 DFQATT and CDR2 SNEGSKA (reference sequence). The V gene lost 3 bases and the J gene lost 1 base, with 12 bases spanning the gap. The CDR3 is 14 residues long. Here the CDR3 reads CSARFSSGQETQYF. The DNA of the CDR3 is TGCAGTGCTAGGTTTAGTTCTGGCCAAGAGACCCAGTACTTC.

The chain carries TRBV9 and TRBJ2-5, with no clear D. The ends were cut back, 2 bases at V and 1 base at J, with 6 bases in the middle. Germline V gives CDR1 SGDLS, CDR2 YYNGEE. The CDR3 spans 13 residues. The CDR3 loop is CASSVSVQETQYF. The CDR3 DNA is TGTGCCAGCAGCGTTTCGGTCCAAGAGACCCAGTACTTC.

The CDR3 protein is CAETVGYGYTF. The CDR3 coding sequence is TGTGCCGAGACGGTAGGCTATGGCTACACCTTC. The chain is built from TRBV30 and TRBJ1-2; D remains ambiguous. From germline, CDR1 is GTSNPN and CDR2 SVGIG (reference sequence). This CDR3 contains 11 residues. Trimming cost V 8 bases and J 4 bases, with 11 bases left between them.

V and J are TRBV5-4 and TRBJ1-2; 11 bases line up with TRBD1. The CDR3 totals 14 residues. Germline loops: CDR1 SGHNT, CDR2 YYREEE (reference sequence). V gave up 5 bases and J gave up 2 bases; unmatched junction bases: 2. In DNA form, the CDR3 reads TGTGCCAGCAGATGGACAGGGGGCAACTATGGCTACACCTTC. It translates to CASRWTGGNYGYTF.

The chain is built from TRBV28 and TRBJ2-2; 7 bases fit TRBD2. The V and J ends lost 4 bases and 5 bases, in that order; junction bases with no gene match: 7. The CDR3 is 15 residues long. Germline CDR1 reads MDHEN; CDR2 reads SYDVKM. CDR3 protein: CASSSFTSETGELFF. The CDR3 region has the DNA TGTGCCAGCAGTTCGTTCACTAGCGAGACCGGGGAGCTGTTTTTT.

This chain joins TRBV28 and TRBJ2-7, with D unresolved. Germline CDR1 MDHEN, CDR2 SYDVKM. The CDR3 has 15 amino acids. The germline V and J ends were trimmed by 8 bases and 0 bases, with 17 bases remaining between them. CDR3 nucleotide sequence: TGTGCCAGCTGTTGTGATTCGCGGCTCTCCTACGAGCAGTACTTC. Amino acid sequence: CASCCDSRLSYEQYF.

The rearrangement joins TRBV29-1 to TRBJ1-2; possibly TRBD1 for D (6 bases). V was cut by 4 bases and J by 0 bases, with 9 bases left in between. Germline CDR1 is SQVTM and CDR2 is ANQGSEA. This CDR3 spans 13 amino acids. The CDR3 spells CSVGTESNYGYTF. As DNA, the CDR3 is TGCAGCGTTGGGACAGAATCTAACTATGGCTACACCTTC.

CDR3 amino acids: CASSEGQLPDNEQFF. The DNA of the CDR3 is TGTGCCAGCAGCGAGGGACAGCTTCCCGACAATGAGCAGTTCTTC. This sequence joins TRBV9 and TRBJ2-1; 7 bases agree with TRBD1. The V gene end was trimmed by 3 bases and the J gene end by 5 bases; junction bases not matched to a gene: 8. The CDR3 loop spans 15 amino acids. Germline V gene data show CDR1 as SGDLS and CDR2 as YYNGEE. Variable domain in full (rest from reference TRBV9 and TRBJ2-1): DSGVTQTPKHLITATGQRVTLRCSPRSGDLSVYWYQQSLDQGLQFLIQYYNGEERAKGNILERFSAQQFPDLHSELNLSSLELGDSALYFCASSEGQLPDNEQFFGPGTRLTVL.

The chain joins TRBV10-3 to TRBJ2-7; weak D call: TRBD2 (5 bases). This CDR3 is 13 amino acids long. V was cut by 7 bases and J by 4 bases, with 14 bases left in between. The germline V gene encodes CDR1 ENHRY and CDR2 SYGVKD. The CDR3 loop is CAITSAADYEQYF. CDR3 sequence (DNA): TGTGCCATCACTTCAGCGGCGGATTACGAGCAGTACTTC.

This rearrangement joins TRBV27 to TRBJ1-2; D unclear. V was trimmed by 0 bases and J by 0 bases, leaving 11 bases between them. The CDR3 runs to 16 residues. Germline-derived CDR1 and CDR2 are MNHEY and SMNVEV (reference sequence). The CDR3 reads CASSLSGETANYGYTF. The CDR3 DNA is TGTGCCAGCAGTTTATCGGGAGAGACCGCTAACTATGGCTACACCTTC.

The rearrangement joins TRBV28 to TRBJ2-1; no reliable D call. The CDR3 length is 14 residues. Trimming removed 2 bases at V and 0 bases at J, with 5 bases between. In germline, CDR1 is MDHEN, CDR2 SYDVKM. DNA of the CDR3: TGTGCCAGCAGTTTACTAGACTCCTACAATGAGCAGTTCTTC. Translation: CASSLLDSYNEQFF.

This chain links TRBV7-8 with TRBJ1-4; D is ambiguous. Trimming stripped 1 base from V and 6 bases from J, with 6 bases between. The CDR3 consists of 13 residues. Germline V gene lookup returns CDR1 SGHVS and CDR2 FQNEAQ. The CDR3 reads CASSLVKDEKLFF. The CDR3 coding sequence is TGTGCCAGCAGCTTAGTAAAGGATGAAAAACTGTTTTTT.

The V call is TRBV29-1, the J call TRBJ2-1; D not resolved. The CDR3 is 16 amino acids. Germline CDR1 is SQVTM and CDR2 is ANQGSEA. Trimming pared 0 bases from V and 0 bases from J, leaving 12 bases between. DNA of the CDR3: TGCAGCGTTGAAGATCCCTCAAGGCGCTCCTACAATGAGCAGTTCTTC. This translates into CSVEDPSRRSYNEQFF.

The V gene is TRBV12-3 or TRBV12-4, the J gene TRBJ2-1, with TRBD2 matching over 7 bases. Trimming took 5 bases from V and 1 from J; bases not matched to a gene: 5. This CDR3 has 15 amino acids. The CDR3 DNA sequence: TGTGCCAGCAGTGACGCTAGCGGTTCCTACAATGAGCAGTTCTTC. This encodes CASSDASGSYNEQFF.

The chain has TRBV11-1 and TRBJ2-1, with 12 bases lining up with TRBD2. The CDR3 is made up of 18 amino acids. Germline CDR1 reads SGHAT; CDR2 reads FQDESV (reference sequence). The V segment lost 1 base and the J segment 0 bases; nucleotides outside the gene matches: 4. The DNA for the CDR3 is TGTGCCAGCAGCTTAGGGCTAGCGGGAGGGATCTCCTACAATGAGCAGTTCTTC. This codes for CASSLGLAGGISYNEQFF.

V and J are TRBV27 and TRBJ2-3; D remains ambiguous. Trimming took off 6 bases at V and 2 bases at J, with 15 bases between the two ends. CDR3 length equals 15 residues. The germline V gene encodes CDR1 MNHEY and CDR2 SMNVEV (reference sequence). CDR3 nucleotide sequence: TGTGCCAGCAGCCTCGCTGGAGTCTCCACAGATACGCAGTATTTT. This encodes CASSLAGVSTDTQYF.

The rearrangement uses TRBV4-3 and TRBJ1-5; TRBD1 is a possible D gene (6 bases). Germline V gene data show CDR1 as LGHNA and CDR2 as YSLEER. The V end lost 0 bases, the J end lost 6 bases, and 12 bases lay between the germline ends. This CDR3 is 15 amino acids long. CDR3: CASSQDHRAGQPQHF. CDR3 DNA: TGCGCCAGCAGCCAAGATCACAGGGCCGGTCAGCCCCAGCATTTT.

This chain connects TRBV20-1 to TRBJ2-1, with D possibly TRBD2 on 6 matching bases. V dropped 3 bases and J dropped 1 base, with 13 bases sitting between them. Germline-derived CDR1 and CDR2 are DFQATT and SNEGSKA (reference sequence). The CDR3 length is 15 residues. The CDR3 here is CSASPFAGSYNEQFF. The CDR3 DNA is TGCAGTGCTAGCCCCTTTGCGGGATCCTACAATGAGCAGTTCTTC.

The J gene is TRBJ2-2, the V gene TRBV9; 9 bases line up with TRBD2. This CDR3 has 15 amino acids. Per the germline V gene, CDR1 is SGDLS and CDR2 is YYNGEE. J was trimmed by 8 bases and V by 3 bases; bases with no gene match: 8. Here the CDR3 DNA reads TGTGCCAGCAGCGCCGCGGGAGGGCCTGGAGGGGAGCTGTTTTTT. This codes for CASSAAGGPGGELFF.

This clonotype came up a few times. J is TRBJ2-7 and V is TRBV29-1; no definite D call. The germline V gene encodes CDR1 SQVTM and CDR2 ANQGSEA. The CDR3 length is 13 residues. V was cut by 2 bases and J by 4 bases, with 12 bases left in between. For the CDR3, the DNA is TGCAGCGTTGAAACCCAGGACCAGTACGAGCAGTACTTC. Translation: CSVETQDQYEQYF.